The 7 T cell receptor beta chains below were found in one sample sequenced in a study of blood T cell repertoires in COVID-19. Sequencing used immunoSEQ multiplex PCR; TCRdb keeps in-frame clones, though not all of them. The sample has 250,000 or so clones, about 83% seen once. Sequencing input: peripheral blood. Receptor source: a human donor in a cohort sampled during active COVID-19.

This clone has just one count. The chain has TRBV11-2 and TRBJ2-7, with D perhaps TRBD2 (5 bases). This CDR3 region has 14 residues. Trimming removed 5 bases from V and 3 bases from J, with 14 bases in between. Germline CDR1 is SGHAT and CDR2 is FQNNGV. CDR3: CASSPAAFVYEQYF. The CDR3 region has the DNA TGTGCCAGCAGCCCAGCGGCGTTCGTCTACGAGCAGTACTTC.

This sequence joins TRBV7-6 and TRBJ1-5; D gene unclear. Trimming shortened V by 6 bases and J by 9 bases, and 12 bases separated the two germline ends. The CDR3 totals 12 residues. Germline assignment: CDR1 SGHVS and CDR2 FNYEAQ. The CDR3 DNA reads as TGTGCCAGCAGTCGAGGGTCCGGGCCCCAGCATTTT. It translates to CASSRGSGPQHF.

This clone was detected ten times or more. This rearrangement joins TRBV7-9 to TRBJ1-4, with 7 positions matching TRBD1. V dropped 7 bases and J dropped 8; count of bases not matched to a gene: 7. This CDR3 comprises 13 residues. CDR1 and CDR2 (germline): SEHNR, FQNEAQ (reference sequence). The DNA for the CDR3 is TGTGCCAGCACAGGGGGACGTTGGGAAAAACTGTTTTTT. This codes for CASTGGRWEKLFF.

CDR3 residues: CASTHRTGINEKLFF. The CDR3 bases are TGTGCCAGCACGCACCGGACAGGGATTAATGAAAAACTGTTTTTT. The chain combines TRBV6-5 with TRBJ1-4; 8 nucleotides agree with TRBD1. This CDR3 has 15 amino acids. The junction had 8 bases not matched to a gene; V was cut back by 7 bases and J by 4 bases. Germline V gene data show CDR1 as MNHEY and CDR2 as SVGAGI.

This chain links TRBV2 with TRBJ2-5, with 8 positions matching TRBD2. The CDR3 is made up of 15 amino acids. V gave up 1 base and J gave up 1 base; unmatched junction bases: 2. Germline V lookup: CDR1 SNHLY, CDR2 FYNNEI. The CDR3 reads CASSEETSGQETQYF. The DNA for the CDR3 is TGTGCCAGCAGTGAAGAAACTAGCGGCCAAGAGACCCAGTACTTC.

The V gene is TRBV15, the J gene TRBJ2-7; the D is unclear. Trimming left V 5 bases short and J 4 bases short, with 12 bases between. The CDR3 is made up of 13 amino acids. Germline values: CDR1 LNHNV, CDR2 YYDKDF (reference sequence). CDR3 in amino acids: CATSRTTTYEQYF. The CDR3 DNA follows: TGTGCCACCAGCCGCACTACCACATACGAGCAGTACTTC.

The chain couples TRBV6-5 to TRBJ2-3, with 8 bases matching TRBD2. The CDR3 covers 14 residues. The germline CDR1 and CDR2 sequences are MNHEY and SVGAGI. J lost 1 base, V lost 8 bases, and 5 bases had no gene match. CDR3 in DNA: TGTGCCAGCGGGGTGACTAGCGGCACAGATACGCAGTATTTT. It codes for CASGVTSGTDTQYF.